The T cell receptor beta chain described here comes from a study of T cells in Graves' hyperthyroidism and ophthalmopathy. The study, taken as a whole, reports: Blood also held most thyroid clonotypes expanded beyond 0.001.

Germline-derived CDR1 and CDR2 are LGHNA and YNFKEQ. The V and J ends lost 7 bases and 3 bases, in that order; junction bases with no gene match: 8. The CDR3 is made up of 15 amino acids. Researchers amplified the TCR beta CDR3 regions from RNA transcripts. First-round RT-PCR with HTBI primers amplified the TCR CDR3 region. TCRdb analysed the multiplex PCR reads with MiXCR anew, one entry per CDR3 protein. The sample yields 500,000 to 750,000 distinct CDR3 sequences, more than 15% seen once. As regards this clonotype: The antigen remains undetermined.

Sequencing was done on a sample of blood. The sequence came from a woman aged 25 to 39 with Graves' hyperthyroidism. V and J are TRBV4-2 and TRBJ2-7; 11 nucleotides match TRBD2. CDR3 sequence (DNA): TGTGCCAGCATCGTTAGCGGGAGGGCCTTCTACGAGCAGTACTTC. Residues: CASIVSGRAFYEQYF.